These 9 T cell receptor beta chains were sequenced from one sample in a study of T-cell memory formation after mild COVID-19. Each CDR3 protein gets one entry after TCRdb re-called the 5' RACE reads with MiXCR. Here the sample spans 380,000 or so distinct CDR3 sequences, roughly 13% being singletons. Sequencing was performed on PBMCs or a T cell subset sorted from them (not recorded which). The receptor source for this set is a man younger than 30 who had mild COVID-19 (a few samples of this study predate the infection). Cell type and time point are not known.

This clonotype was counted only a few times. The chain employs TRBV5-1 and TRBJ2-2, with D possibly matching TRBD1 (6 bases). Trimming left V 2 bases short and J 2 bases short, with 10 bases between. Germline lookup yields CDR1 SGHRS and CDR2 YFSETQ. This CDR3 has 15 amino acids. The CDR3 DNA reads as TGCGCCAGCAGCTTCTGGACAGATAACACCGGGGAGCTGTTTTTT. It translates to CASSFWTDNTGELFF.

This clonotype was seen many times. V usage is TRBV12-3 or TRBV12-4 and J usage is TRBJ2-7; possibly TRBD1 for D (6 bases). The CDR3 runs 13 residues. V shed 6 bases and J shed 3 bases, with 12 bases lying between them. The CDR3: CASSPTGIYEQYF. The DNA for the CDR3 is TGTGCCAGCAGCCCGACAGGAATCTACGAGCAGTACTTC.

This clonotype was seen only once. The chain employs TRBV11-2 and TRBJ2-5; D not resolved. The V gene lost 5 bases and the J gene lost 3 bases, with 13 bases spanning the gap. Germline CDR1 reads SGHAT; CDR2 reads FQNNGV. The CDR3 covers 14 residues. The CDR3 DNA follows: TGTGCCAGCAGCAAAACCCCCATAGAAGAGACCCAGTACTTC. Translation: CASSKTPIEETQYF.

This clonotype was counted many times. The chain has TRBV12-5 and TRBJ2-3; 10 bases are shared with TRBD2. CDR1 and CDR2 from the germline V gene are LGHNT and FRNRAP. V lost 0 bases to trimming and J lost 2 bases; unmatched junction nucleotides: 2. This CDR3 is built from 16 residues. CDR3 region: CASGLVLAGHTDTQYF. As DNA, the CDR3 is TGTGCTAGTGGTTTGGTACTAGCGGGACACACAGATACGCAGTATTTT.

In this sample, this clonotype turned up a few times. The chain combines TRBV7-2 with TRBJ2-3, with D possibly TRBD1 on 5 matching bases. The CDR3 is 15 residues long. V dropped 5 bases and J dropped 4 bases, with 16 bases sitting between them. Germline lookup yields CDR1 SGHTA and CDR2 FQGNSA. The CDR3 reads CASSPSRVGADTQYF. CDR3 nucleotides: TGTGCCAGCAGCCCCAGCAGGGTCGGTGCAGATACGCAGTATTTT.

This clonotype turned up a few times. For the CDR3, the DNA is TGCGCCAGCAGCTTGACAGGGGCCGGGGAGCAGTACGTC. Translation gives CASSLTGAGEQYV. The chain employs TRBV5-1 and TRBJ2-7; 7 bases are shared with TRBD1. Looked up from germline, CDR1 is SGHRS and CDR2 is YFSETQ. The CDR3 runs 13 residues. J lost 7 bases, V lost 1 base, and 5 bases had no gene match.

The genes are TRBV7-9 and TRBJ2-7; 8 bases map to TRBD1. This CDR3 is built from 14 residues. Germline assignment: CDR1 SEHNR and CDR2 FQNEAQ (reference sequence). V gave up 5 bases and J gave up 3 bases; unmatched junction bases: 6. The CDR3 region has the DNA TGTGCCAGCAGCCAATCGGGACAGGTCTACGAGCAGTACTTC. Translated: CASSQSGQVYEQYF.

V gene TRBV20-1 combines with J gene TRBJ1-4; D is unclear. The CDR3 has 13 residues. Germline CDR1 is DFQATT and CDR2 is SNEGSKA (reference sequence). Trimming left V 4 bases short and J 5 bases short, with 11 bases between. The CDR3 loop is CSATRGENEKLFF. The DNA of the CDR3 is TGCAGTGCTACGAGAGGAGAGAATGAAAAACTGTTTTTT.

J is TRBJ1-2 and V is TRBV27; 8 bases are a match to TRBD1. Trimming took 2 bases from V and 0 from J; bases not matched to a gene: 11. Germline V gene lookup returns CDR1 MNHEY and CDR2 SMNVEV (reference sequence). The CDR3 is 18 amino acids. The DNA for the CDR3 is TGTGCCAGCAGTTTAGCCCCTGGCAGACAGGGGTCTAACTATGGCTACACCTTC. This codes for CASSLAPGRQGSNYGYTF.